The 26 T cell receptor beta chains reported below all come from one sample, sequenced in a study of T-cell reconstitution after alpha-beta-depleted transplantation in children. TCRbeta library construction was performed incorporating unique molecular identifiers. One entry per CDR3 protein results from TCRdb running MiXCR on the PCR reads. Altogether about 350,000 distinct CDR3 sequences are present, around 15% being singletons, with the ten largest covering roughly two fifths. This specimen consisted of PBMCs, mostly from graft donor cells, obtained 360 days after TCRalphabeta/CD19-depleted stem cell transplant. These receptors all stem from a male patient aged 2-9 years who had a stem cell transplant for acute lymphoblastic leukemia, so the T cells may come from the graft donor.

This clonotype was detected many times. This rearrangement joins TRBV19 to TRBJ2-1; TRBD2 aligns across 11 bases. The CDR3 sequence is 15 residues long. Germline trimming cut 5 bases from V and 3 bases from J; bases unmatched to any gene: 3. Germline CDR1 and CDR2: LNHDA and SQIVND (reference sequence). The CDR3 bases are TGTGCCAGTAGTTTTAGCGGGAGGGTCTACAATGAGCAGTTCTTC. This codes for CASSFSGRVYNEQFF.

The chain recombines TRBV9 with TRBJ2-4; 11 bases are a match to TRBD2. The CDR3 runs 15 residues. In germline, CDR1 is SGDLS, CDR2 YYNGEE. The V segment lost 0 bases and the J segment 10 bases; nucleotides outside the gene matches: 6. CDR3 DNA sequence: TGTGCCAGCAGCGTAGGGGCTAGCGGGAGGATTATTCAGTACTTC. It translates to CASSVGASGRIIQYF. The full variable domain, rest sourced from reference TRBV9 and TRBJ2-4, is DSGVTQTPKHLITATGQRVTLRCSPRSGDLSVYWYQQSLDQGLQFLIQYYNGEERAKGNILERFSAQQFPDLHSELNLSSLELGDSALYFCASSVGASGRIIQYFGAGTRLSVL.

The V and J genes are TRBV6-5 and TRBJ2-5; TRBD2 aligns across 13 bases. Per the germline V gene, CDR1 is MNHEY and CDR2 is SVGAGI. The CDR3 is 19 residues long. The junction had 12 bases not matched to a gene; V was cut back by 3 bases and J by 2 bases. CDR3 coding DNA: TGTGCCAGCAGTTATACCGCCCTTGGACTAGCGGGAGATCAAGAGACCCAGTACTTC. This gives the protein CASSYTALGLAGDQETQYF.

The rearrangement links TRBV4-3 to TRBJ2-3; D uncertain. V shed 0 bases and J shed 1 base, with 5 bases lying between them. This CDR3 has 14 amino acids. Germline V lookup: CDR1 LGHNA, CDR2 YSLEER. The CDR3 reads CASSQDSGTDTQYF. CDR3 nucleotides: TGCGCCAGCAGCCAAGATTCGGGCACAGATACGCAGTATTTT.

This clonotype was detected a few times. In nucleotides, the CDR3 is TGTGCCAGCAGACTAGCGGGAGGACGCCATAGCACAGATACGCAGTATTTT. Translation gives CASRLAGGRHSTDTQYF. V and J are TRBV4-2 and TRBJ2-3; TRBD2 matches at 12 bases. The CDR3 covers 17 residues. Trimming took 6 bases from V and 0 from J; bases not matched to a gene: 7. Germline assignment: CDR1 LGHNA and CDR2 YNFKEQ.

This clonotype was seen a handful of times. The DNA for the CDR3 is TGCGCCAGCAGCTTGTTGACAGTCTCCTACGAGCAGTACTTC. Translating gives CASSLLTVSYEQYF. The V gene is TRBV5-1, the J gene TRBJ2-7, with D possibly being TRBD1 (5 bases). Germline lookup yields CDR1 SGHRS and CDR2 YFSETQ. This CDR3 is 14 amino acids long. V was cut by 1 base and J by 0 bases, with 8 bases left in between.

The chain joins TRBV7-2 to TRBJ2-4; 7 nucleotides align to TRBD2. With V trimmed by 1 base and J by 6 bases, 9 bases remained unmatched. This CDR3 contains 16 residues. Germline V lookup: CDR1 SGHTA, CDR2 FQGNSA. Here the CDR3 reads CASSLVGAGGRNIQYF. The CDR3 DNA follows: TGTGCCAGCAGCTTAGTAGGGGCGGGCGGGAGAAACATTCAGTACTTC.

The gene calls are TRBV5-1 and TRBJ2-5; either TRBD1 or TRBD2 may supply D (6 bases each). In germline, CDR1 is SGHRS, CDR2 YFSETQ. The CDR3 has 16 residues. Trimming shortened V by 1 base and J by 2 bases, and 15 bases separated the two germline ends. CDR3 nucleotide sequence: TGCGCCAGCAGCTTGAACGCGGGACACCTTCAAGAGACCCAGTACTTC. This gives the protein CASSLNAGHLQETQYF.

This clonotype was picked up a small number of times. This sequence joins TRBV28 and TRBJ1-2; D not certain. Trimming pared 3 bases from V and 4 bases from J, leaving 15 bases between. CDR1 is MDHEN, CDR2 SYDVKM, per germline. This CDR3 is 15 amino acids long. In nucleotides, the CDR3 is TGTGCCAGCAGTTTGCTCGGTTCCCTTATCTATGGCTACACCTTC. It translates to CASSLLGSLIYGYTF.

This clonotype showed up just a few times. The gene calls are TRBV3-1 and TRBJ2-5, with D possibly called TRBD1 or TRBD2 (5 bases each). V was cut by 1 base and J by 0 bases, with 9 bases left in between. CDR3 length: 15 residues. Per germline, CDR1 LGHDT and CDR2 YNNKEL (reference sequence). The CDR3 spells CASSQAGTYQETQYF. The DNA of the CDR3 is TGTGCCAGCAGCCAAGCAGGGACGTACCAAGAGACCCAGTACTTC.

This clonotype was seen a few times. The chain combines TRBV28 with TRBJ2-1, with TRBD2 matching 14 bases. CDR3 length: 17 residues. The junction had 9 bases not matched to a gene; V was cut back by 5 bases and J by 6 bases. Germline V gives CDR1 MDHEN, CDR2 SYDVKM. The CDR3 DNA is TGTGCCAGCAGTCGTTGGACTAGCGGGAGGAAGGGCAATGAGCAGTTCTTC. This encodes CASSRWTSGRKGNEQFF.

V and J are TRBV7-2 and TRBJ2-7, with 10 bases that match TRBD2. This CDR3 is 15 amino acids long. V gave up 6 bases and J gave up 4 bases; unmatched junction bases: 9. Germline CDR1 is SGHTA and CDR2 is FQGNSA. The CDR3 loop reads CASRYEAGGPYEQYF. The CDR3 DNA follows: TGTGCCAGCAGATATGAAGCGGGAGGGCCATACGAGCAGTACTTC.

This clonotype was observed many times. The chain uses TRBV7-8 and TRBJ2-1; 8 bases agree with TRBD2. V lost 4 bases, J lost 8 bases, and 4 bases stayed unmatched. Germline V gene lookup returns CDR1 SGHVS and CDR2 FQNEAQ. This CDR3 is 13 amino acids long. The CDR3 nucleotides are TGTGCCAGCAGCTCACTAGCGGACTATGAGCAGTTCTTC. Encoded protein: CASSSLADYEQFF.

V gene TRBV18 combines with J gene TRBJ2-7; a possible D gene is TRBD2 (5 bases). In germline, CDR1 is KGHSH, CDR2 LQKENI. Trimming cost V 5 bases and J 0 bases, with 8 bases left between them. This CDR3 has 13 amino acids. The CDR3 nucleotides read TGTGCCAGCTCAACCGGGAACTCCTACGAGCAGTACTTC. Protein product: CASSTGNSYEQYF.

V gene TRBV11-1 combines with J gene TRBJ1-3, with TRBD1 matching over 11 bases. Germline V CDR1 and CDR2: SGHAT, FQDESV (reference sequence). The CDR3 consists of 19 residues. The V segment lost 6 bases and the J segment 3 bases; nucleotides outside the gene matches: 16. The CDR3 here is CASRKRTGGTPRLGNTIYF. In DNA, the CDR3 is TGTGCCAGCAGAAAGAGGACAGGGGGCACGCCGAGGCTTGGAAACACCATATATTTT.

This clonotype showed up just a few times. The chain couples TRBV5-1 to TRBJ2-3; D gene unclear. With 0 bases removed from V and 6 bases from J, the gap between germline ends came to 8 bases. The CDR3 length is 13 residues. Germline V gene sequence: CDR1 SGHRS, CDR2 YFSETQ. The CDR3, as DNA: TGCGCCAGCAGCTTGGCGGTGGGGGATACGCAGTATTTT. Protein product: CASSLAVGDTQYF.

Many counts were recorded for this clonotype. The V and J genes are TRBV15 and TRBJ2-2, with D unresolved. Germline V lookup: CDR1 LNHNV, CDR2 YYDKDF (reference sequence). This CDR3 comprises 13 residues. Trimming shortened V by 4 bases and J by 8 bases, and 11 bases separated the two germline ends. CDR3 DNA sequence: TGTGCCACCAGCACCCTGGTGGGGGGGGAGCTGTTTTTT. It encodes CATSTLVGGELFF.

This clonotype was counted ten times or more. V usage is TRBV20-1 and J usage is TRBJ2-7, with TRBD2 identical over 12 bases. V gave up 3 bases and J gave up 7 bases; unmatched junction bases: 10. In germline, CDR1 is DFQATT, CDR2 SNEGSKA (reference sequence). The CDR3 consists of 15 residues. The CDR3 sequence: CSASPRLAGVGEQYF. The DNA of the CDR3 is TGCAGTGCTAGCCCCCGACTAGCGGGAGTCGGTGAGCAGTACTTC.

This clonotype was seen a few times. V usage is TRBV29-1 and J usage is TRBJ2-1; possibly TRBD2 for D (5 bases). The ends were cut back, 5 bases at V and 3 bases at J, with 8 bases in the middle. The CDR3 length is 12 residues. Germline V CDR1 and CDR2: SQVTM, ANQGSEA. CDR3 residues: CSVTEGYNEQFF. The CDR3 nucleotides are TGCAGCGTTACCGAGGGCTACAATGAGCAGTTCTTC.

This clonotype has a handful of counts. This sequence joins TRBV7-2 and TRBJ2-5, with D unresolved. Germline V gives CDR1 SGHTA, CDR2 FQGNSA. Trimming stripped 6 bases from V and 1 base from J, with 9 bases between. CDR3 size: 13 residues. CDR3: CASSWVGQETQYF. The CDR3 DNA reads TGTGCCAGCAGTTGGGTGGGCCAAGAGACCCAGTACTTC.

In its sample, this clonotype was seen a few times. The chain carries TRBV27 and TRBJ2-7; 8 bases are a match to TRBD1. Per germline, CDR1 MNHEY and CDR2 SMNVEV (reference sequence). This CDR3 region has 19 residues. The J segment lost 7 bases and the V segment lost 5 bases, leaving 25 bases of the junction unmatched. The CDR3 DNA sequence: TGTGCCAGCAGTCCTTATGAGGGACAGGTTGGGAACCTGTGGGGTGAGCAGTACTTC. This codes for CASSPYEGQVGNLWGEQYF.

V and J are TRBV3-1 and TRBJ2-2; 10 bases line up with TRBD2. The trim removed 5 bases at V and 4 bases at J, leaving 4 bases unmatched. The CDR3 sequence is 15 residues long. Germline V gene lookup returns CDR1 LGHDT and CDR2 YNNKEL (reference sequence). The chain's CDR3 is CASSYSGRSTGELFF. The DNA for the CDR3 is TGTGCCAGCAGCTATAGCGGGAGGAGCACCGGGGAGCTGTTTTTT.

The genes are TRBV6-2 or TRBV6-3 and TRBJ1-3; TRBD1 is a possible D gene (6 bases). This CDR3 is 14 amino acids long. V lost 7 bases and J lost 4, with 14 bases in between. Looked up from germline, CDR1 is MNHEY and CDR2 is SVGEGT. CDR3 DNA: TGTGCCAGCAACCCAGGGGATCCAGGAAACACCATATATTTT. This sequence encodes CASNPGDPGNTIYF.

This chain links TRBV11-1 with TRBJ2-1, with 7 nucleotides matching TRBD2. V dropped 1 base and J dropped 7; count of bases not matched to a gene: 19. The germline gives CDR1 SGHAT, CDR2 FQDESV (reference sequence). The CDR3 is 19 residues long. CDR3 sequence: CASSLGDLKQRDPRNEQFF. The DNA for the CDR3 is TGTGCCAGCAGCTTAGGGGACCTCAAACAGCGGGACCCCCGGAATGAGCAGTTCTTC. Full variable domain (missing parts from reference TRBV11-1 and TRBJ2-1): EAEVAQSPRYKITEKSQAVAFWCDPISGHATLYWYRQILGQGPELLVQFQDESVVDDSQLPKDRFSAERLKGVDSTLKIQPAELGDSAMYLCASSLGDLKQRDPRNEQFFGPGTRLTVL.

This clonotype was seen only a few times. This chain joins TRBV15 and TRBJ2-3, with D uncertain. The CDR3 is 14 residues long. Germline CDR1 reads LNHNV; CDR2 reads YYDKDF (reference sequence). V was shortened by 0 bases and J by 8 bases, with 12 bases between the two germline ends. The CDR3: CATSRETQLTTQYF. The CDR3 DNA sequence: TGTGCCACCAGCAGAGAAACCCAACTAACTACGCAGTATTTT.

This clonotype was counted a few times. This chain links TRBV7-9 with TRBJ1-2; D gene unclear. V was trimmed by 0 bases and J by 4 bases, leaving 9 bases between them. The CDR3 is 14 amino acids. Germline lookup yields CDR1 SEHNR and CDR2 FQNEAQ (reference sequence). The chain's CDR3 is CASSLAQWGYGYTF. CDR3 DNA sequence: TGTGCCAGCAGCTTAGCACAGTGGGGCTATGGCTACACCTTC.